These T cell receptor beta chains were read from a single sample in a study of molecular identifiers for immune sequencing clone quantification. TCRdb passed the PCR reads through MiXCR, listing each CDR3 protein once. Seen here are some 100,000 distinct CDR3 sequences, around 20% observed once, and the top ten hold 0.7% to 0.95%. Material: naive CD8+ T cells from blood, with Jurkat cell RNA spiked in. Receptor source: a human donor in good health. Some libraries in this study had Jurkat cell RNA spiked in. Both conserved end residues are part of each CDR3. D genes are given only for firm matches. Clone size is given for some rows only: seen once, a few or many times, or a class if the clone is expanded.

j_call clone_size d_call v_call cdr3_nt cdr3_aa
TRBJ2-7 many NA TRBV4-3 TGCGCCAGCAGCCAAGGGTTCGGTAGCGGAAGCTACGAGCAGTACTTC CASSQGFGSGSYEQYF
TRBJ2-5 many TRBD1 TRBV6-6 TGTGCCAGCATTAAGGGGGCACTCCCCCAAGAGACCCAGTACTTC CASIKGALPQETQYF
TRBJ1-1 NA TRBD1 TRBV28 TGTGCCAGCGGCTTCTCCATCGGGACAGGGGGCTTTAGCGCTGAAGCTTTCTTT CASGFSIGTGGFSAEAFF
TRBJ2-7 many TRBD1 TRBV27 TGTGCCAGCATGGACAGGGCAGTGTCCTACGAGCAGTACTTC CASMDRAVSYEQYF
TRBJ2-5 NA NA TRBV30 TGTGCCTGGAGTGTATTGGGCACCAGAGAGACCCAGTACTTC CAWSVLGTRETQYF
TRBJ1-1 many NA TRBV6-6 TGTGCCAGCAGTTACCAGATCAATTTACCTGAAGCTTTCTTT CASSYQINLPEAFF
TRBJ2-5 many TRBD1 TRBV28 TGTGCCAGCAGCTTAGAGTCTGCCAGGGGGCGCCGAGAGACCCAGTACTTC CASSLESARGRRETQYF
TRBJ2-5 many NA TRBV18 TGTGCCAGCTTCCTCCCATCACGGTTTCCCGAAGAGACCCAGTACTTC CASFLPSRFPEETQYF
TRBJ2-5 NA NA TRBV7-6 TGTGCCAGCAGCTCGATACTGGGTAGCCAAGAGACCCAGTACTTC CASSSILGSQETQYF
TRBJ1-1 many NA TRBV28 TGTGCCAGCAGTTTTATGACTGAAGCTTTCTTT CASSFMTEAFF
TRBJ2-6 many NA TRBV7-9 TGTGCCAGCAGCTTAGCCGGAGGGTCTGGGGCCAACGTCCTGACTTTC CASSLAGGSGANVLTF
TRBJ2-3 many NA TRBV29-1 TGCAGCGGGCGGGCCTTGGATACGCAGTATTTT CSGRALDTQYF
TRBJ2-7 many NA TRBV6-2/TRBV6-3 TGTGCCAGCAGGCCCGGGTGGTTCTACGAGCAGTACTTC CASRPGWFYEQYF
TRBJ2-7 NA NA TRBV4-1 TGCGCCAGCAGCCAAGGGATTTGGGGCTACGAGCAGTACTTC CASSQGIWGYEQYF
TRBJ2-2 many NA TRBV24-1 TGTGCCACCAGTGATTTTAACTCTCCCGGGGAGCTGTTTTTT CATSDFNSPGELFF
TRBJ2-7 many TRBD1 TRBV7-8 TGTGCCAGCAGCTCCGGGACAGGGTTGTCCTACGAGCAGTACTTC CASSSGTGLSYEQYF
TRBJ2-1 NA NA TRBV7-9 TGTGCCAGCAGCGATATCTACAATGAGCAGTTCTTC CASSDIYNEQFF
TRBJ1-2 many TRBD1 TRBV6-6 TGTGCCAGCAGAGAGGGACAGGGCTATGGCTACACCTTC CASREGQGYGYTF
TRBJ2-3 NA TRBD2 TRBV6-5 TGCGCCAGCAGTTACTCGGGGCTAGCGGTATTCACAGATACGCAGTATTTT CASSYSGLAVFTDTQYF
TRBJ2-1 many TRBD1 TRBV30 TGTGCCTGGGGGACAGTCACCAACAATGAGCAGTTCTTC CAWGTVTNNEQFF
TRBJ1-1 NA NA TRBV20-1 TGCAGTGCTCCAACCGGGACGGGGAACACTGAAGCTTTCTTT CSAPTGTGNTEAFF
TRBJ2-1 many NA TRBV4-3 TGCGCCAGCAGCCAAGTGAGGGGAGGAGGGAATGAGCAGTTCTTC CASSQVRGGGNEQFF
TRBJ1-5 many NA TRBV19 TGTGCCAGTAGTTTGGGGCTTGGAGATCAGCCCCAGCATTTT CASSLGLGDQPQHF
TRBJ1-4 once NA TRBV7-9 TGTGCCAGCAGCCCCCGGGACGGAGCAACTAATGAAAAACTGTTTTTT CASSPRDGATNEKLFF
TRBJ2-3 many TRBD1 TRBV7-3 TGTGCCAGCAGCGCGGGGACAGGGAAGTTCACAGATACGCAGTATTTT CASSAGTGKFTDTQYF
TRBJ2-3 many NA TRBV20-1 TGCAGTGCTAGAGAAACCTGGGGTAGCGCTGTCGCAGATACGCAGTATTTT CSARETWGSAVADTQYF
TRBJ2-3 many NA TRBV12-3/TRBV12-4 TGTGCCAGCAGTCCCAATTGGGATACGCAGTATTTT CASSPNWDTQYF
TRBJ2-1 NA NA TRBV12-2 TGTGCAAGTCGCCTATCAACGAAAGGGAACAATGAGCAGTTCTTC CASRLSTKGNNEQFF
TRBJ2-3 many TRBD2 TRBV5-4 TGTGCCAGCAGCATGGGACTAGCGGGGGTCTTCGCAGATACGCAGTATTTT CASSMGLAGVFADTQYF
TRBJ2-5 many NA TRBV7-6 TGTGCCAGCAGCTTAACGCCCGGGACCGGCGAAGAGACCCAGTACTTC CASSLTPGTGEETQYF
TRBJ1-1 many NA TRBV5-4 TGTGCCAGCAGCGTGAGTGGTCTGACGAACACTGAAGCTTTCTTT CASSVSGLTNTEAFF
TRBJ2-6 many NA TRBV12-3/TRBV12-4 TGTGCCAGCAGTCCAACGGAGGGTACCCACTCTGGGGCCAACGTCCTGACTTTC CASSPTEGTHSGANVLTF
TRBJ2-7 many NA TRBV10-3 TGTGCCATCAGTTCCGAGACAGGGAGGACCTACGAGCAGTACTTC CAISSETGRTYEQYF
TRBJ2-7 many NA TRBV2 TGTGCCAGCAGTGTCGACAGCTCCTACGAGCAGTACTTC CASSVDSSYEQYF
TRBJ2-1 few TRBD1 TRBV7-9 TGTGCCAGCAGCTTAGGGACAGGGAGATACAATGAGCAGTTCTTC CASSLGTGRYNEQFF
TRBJ2-7 many NA TRBV9 TGTGCCAGCAGCCCCAGGACGGGGCTCGAGCAGTACTTC CASSPRTGLEQYF
TRBJ1-4 many TRBD1 TRBV9 TGTGCCAGCAGCCCCGGGACAGGGGACGAAAAACTGTTTTTT CASSPGTGDEKLFF
TRBJ2-2 many TRBD1 TRBV28 TGTGCCAGCAGTTCGACAGGGTCCTACACCGGGGAGCTGTTTTTT CASSSTGSYTGELFF
TRBJ2-3 many NA TRBV3-1 TGTGCCAGCAGCCAAACGGGCGGAGCAGGGGATACGCAGTATTTT CASSQTGGAGDTQYF
TRBJ2-7 many NA TRBV20-1 TGCAGTGCTAGAGATACAGCGGGTAGGTCCTACGAGCAGTACTTC CSARDTAGRSYEQYF
TRBJ1-1 few NA TRBV7-9 TGTGCCAGCAGCCCAGGACAGAGTGAAGCTTTCTTT CASSPGQSEAFF
TRBJ2-7 many TRBD1 TRBV7-9 TGTGCCAGCAGCTCCGACAGGGCCTCCTACGAGCAGTACTTC CASSSDRASYEQYF
TRBJ1-6 many NA TRBV7-9 TGTGCCAGCAGCTCGGACAGCCTGCATTCACCCCTCCACTTT CASSSDSLHSPLHF
TRBJ2-1 many NA TRBV2 TGTGCCAGCAGTCCGTGGACAGAGTACAATGAGCAGTTCTTC CASSPWTEYNEQFF
TRBJ2-7 many NA TRBV5-8 TGTGCCAGCAGCCCGGGGGACAGCTGGGGCTACGAGCAGTACTTC CASSPGDSWGYEQYF
TRBJ2-6 many TRBD2 TRBV7-9 TGTGCCAGCAGCTACTGGGGGGGAAATAGTGGGGCCAACGTCCTGACTTTC CASSYWGGNSGANVLTF
TRBJ2-2 many NA TRBV3-1 TGTGCCAGCAGCCAAGATGGTGGGGAATTGGGGGAGCTGTTTTTT CASSQDGGELGELFF
TRBJ2-7 many NA TRBV4-1 TGCGCCAGCAGCCAAATAGTAGAGGGTGCGCACGAGCAGTACTTC CASSQIVEGAHEQYF
TRBJ2-7 many NA TRBV6-5 TGTGCCAGCAGTTACAGCCAGCCTTACGAGCAGTACTTC CASSYSQPYEQYF
TRBJ2-3 many TRBD2 TRBV19 TGTGCCAGTAGTGCGGGACTAGCGGTAACAGATACGCAGTATTTT CASSAGLAVTDTQYF
TRBJ1-2 many TRBD1 TRBV27 TGTGCCAGCAGTTTAGAGGGGGCTGGAGGCTACACCTTC CASSLEGAGGYTF